A single sample gave rise to the 21 T cell receptor beta chains below, sequenced in a study of CD8 T cells in ankylosing spondylitis. Their recognized antigens are unknown. TCRdb called the 5' RACE reads again in MiXCR, with one record for every CDR3 protein. The repertoire consists of about 390,000 distinct CDR3 sequences, with 20% to 25% occurring once and the leading ten covering approximately 15%. Findings and limits, study-wide: Apparently characteristic of ankylosing spondylitis blood was a TCR beta motif (about 8 highly homologous variants).

Input material: blood, either unsorted or a sorted T cell fraction (not recorded which). These receptors were obtained from a male donor with ankylosing spondylitis.

This clonotype was seen a handful of times. The chain couples TRBV3-1 to TRBJ2-7; unclear D gene. CDR1 LGHDT and CDR2 YNNKEL come from the germline V gene (reference sequence). CDR3 length: 14 residues. With 0 bases removed from V and 8 bases from J, the gap between germline ends came to 14 bases. The CDR3 region has the DNA TGTGCCAGCAGCCAAGATCGGCGTGTCGGCCAGCAGTACTTC. Residues: CASSQDRRVGQQYF.

The chain carries TRBV11-2 and TRBJ2-2, with TRBD2 as a possible D gene (5 bases). The ends were cut back, 8 bases at V and 0 bases at J, with 13 bases in the middle. The CDR3 covers 15 residues. Germline V gene lookup returns CDR1 SGHAT and CDR2 FQNNGV. The chain's CDR3 is CASVRQLANTGELFF. The CDR3 DNA is TGTGCCAGCGTCCGGCAACTAGCGAACACCGGGGAGCTGTTTTTT.

The CDR3 DNA reads TGTGCCTCCACCCAGGGATCCTACAATGAGCAGTTCTTC. It translates to CASTQGSYNEQFF. This chain links TRBV11-3 with TRBJ2-1; D may be TRBD1 (5 bases). Trimming removed 11 bases from V and 1 base from J, with 12 bases in between. The V gene's germline CDR1 is SGHNT and CDR2 YENEEA. The CDR3 runs 13 residues. The full variable domain, in which reference TRBV11-3 and TRBJ2-1 provide the parts outside the CDR3, is EAGVVQSPRYKIIEKKQPVAFWCNPISGHNTLYWYLQNLGQGPELLIRYENEEAVDDSQLPKDRFSAERLKGVDSTLKIQPAELGDSAVYLCASTQGSYNEQFFGPGTRLTVL.

This clonotype was detected only a few times. The chain joins TRBV6-2 or TRBV6-3 to TRBJ2-1; unclear D gene. Germline V gene sequence: CDR1 MNHEY, CDR2 SVGEGT. The length of the CDR3 is 14 residues. V was clipped by 8 bases and J by 5 bases, with 16 bases between them. The CDR3 nucleotides are TGTGCCAGCGGTCCTCGGGCCTATCACAATGAGCAGTTCTTC. It yields the protein CASGPRAYHNEQFF.

This chain joins TRBV25-1 and TRBJ2-7; D is possibly TRBD1 (6 bases). Germline V gives CDR1 MGHDK, CDR2 SYGVNS. The CDR3 spans 13 residues. V lost 8 bases to trimming and J lost 4 bases, with 15 bases between them. CDR3 in amino acids: CASLRGPGYEQYF. The CDR3 DNA sequence: TGTGCCAGCCTCAGGGGTCCCGGATACGAGCAGTACTTC.

The chain carries TRBV5-6 and TRBJ2-7, with a possible D match to TRBD1 (5 bases). V dropped 4 bases and J dropped 4 bases, with 12 bases sitting between them. Germline V gives CDR1 SGHDT, CDR2 YYEEEE. The CDR3 loop spans 13 amino acids. In DNA form, the CDR3 reads TGTGCCAGCAGCGACAGTGGTAGATACGAGCAGTACTTC. As protein: CASSDSGRYEQYF.

The sample holds many counts of this clonotype. The rearrangement joins TRBV10-3 to TRBJ2-2; D might be TRBD2 (6 bases). The germline V and J ends were trimmed by 10 bases and 4 bases, with 16 bases remaining between them. CDR1 is ENHRY and CDR2 is SYGVKD in the germline V gene. This CDR3 has 14 amino acids. In nucleotides, the CDR3 is TGTGCCACCTCGCGAGCGGAGGGCACCGGGGAGCTGTTTTTT. It codes for CATSRAEGTGELFF.

The rearrangement joins TRBV4-1 to TRBJ2-7; D might be TRBD2 (5 bases). Germline CDR1 MGHRA, CDR2 YSYEKL. The V gene lost 8 bases and the J gene lost 0 bases, with 14 bases spanning the gap. The CDR3 is 14 amino acids. As DNA, the CDR3 is TGCGCCAGCCGGGGAGTGGTCAGCTCCTACGAGCAGTACTTC. This sequence encodes CASRGVVSSYEQYF.

This chain uses TRBV18 with TRBJ1-2; weak D call: TRBD1 (5 bases). V dropped 0 bases and J dropped 0 bases, with 8 bases sitting between them. Germline V gene lookup returns CDR1 KGHSH and CDR2 LQKENI. The CDR3 runs 15 residues. The CDR3 DNA reads as TGTGCCAGCTCACCACCGCGGGGGTCTAACTATGGCTACACCTTC. This translates into CASSPPRGSNYGYTF.

The chain combines TRBV12-5 with TRBJ2-3, with 11 positions matching TRBD2. This CDR3 spans 14 amino acids. J gave up 6 bases and V 6 bases, and 5 bases lay outside the gene matches. CDR1 and CDR2 (germline): LGHNT, FRNRAP. The CDR3 reads CASGPGLAVDTQYF. CDR3 coding DNA: TGTGCTAGTGGGCCGGGACTAGCGGTTGATACGCAGTATTTT.

This clonotype was seen more than once but under ten times. The V and J genes are TRBV18 and TRBJ2-3; D gene unclear. Between the trimmed V and J ends, which lost 0 bases and 2 bases, there was a span of 9 bases. Germline CDR1 is KGHSH and CDR2 is LQKENI. The CDR3 covers 15 residues. The CDR3 coding sequence is TGTGCCAGCTCACCACCGTCCGTGAACACAGATACGCAGTATTTT. This encodes CASSPPSVNTDTQYF.

The V gene is TRBV29-1, the J gene TRBJ1-1; weak D call: TRBD1 (5 bases). From germline, CDR1 is SQVTM and CDR2 ANQGSEA. Trimming stripped 5 bases from V and 0 bases from J, with 7 bases between. There are 12 residues in the CDR3. The CDR3 here is CSVRTLNTEAFF. CDR3 sequence (DNA): TGCAGCGTTAGGACACTGAACACTGAAGCTTTCTTT.

The gene calls are TRBV3-1 and TRBJ2-2, with 15 bases aligning to TRBD2. Germline trimming cut 5 bases from V and 4 bases from J; bases unmatched to any gene: 11. The CDR3 extends over 19 amino acids. In germline, CDR1 is LGHDT, CDR2 YNNKEL (reference sequence). The CDR3 nucleotides read TGTGCCAGCAGCGATGAAGGACTAGCGGGAGGGCTCGCCACCGGGGAGCTGTTTTTT. It codes for CASSDEGLAGGLATGELFF.

There are a few counts of this clonotype. The chain recombines TRBV4-1 with TRBJ2-1; 14 bases match TRBD2. Germline trimming cut 4 bases from V and 11 bases from J; bases unmatched to any gene: 22. CDR3 length: 20 residues. CDR1 MGHRA and CDR2 YSYEKL come from the germline V gene. CDR3 sequence reads: CASSPHSGTSGRRVMAKQFF. The DNA for the CDR3 is TGCGCCAGCAGCCCCCATTCCGGGACTAGCGGGAGAAGGGTTATGGCGAAGCAGTTCTTC.

This clonotype was picked up many times. The V gene is TRBV2, the J gene TRBJ2-1; TRBD2 matches 9 bases. Unmatched junction bases numbered 3, after V lost 5 bases and J lost 1 base. The CDR3 contains 15 residues. CDR1 is SNHLY and CDR2 is FYNNEI in the germline V gene. CDR3 in amino acids: CASSLSGRSYNEQFF. The CDR3 DNA reads TGTGCCAGCAGTTTAAGCGGGAGGTCCTACAATGAGCAGTTCTTC.

This chain connects TRBV3-1 to TRBJ2-3; D uncertain. The length of the CDR3 is 14 residues. Germline CDR1 is LGHDT and CDR2 is YNNKEL (reference sequence). V was pared by 4 bases and J by 0 bases, with 8 bases between. Here the CDR3 reads CASSPLWSTDTQYF. CDR3 nucleotide sequence: TGTGCCAGCAGCCCCCTTTGGAGCACAGATACGCAGTATTTT.

The genes are TRBV4-1 and TRBJ2-2; no clear D. The V gene lost 0 bases and the J gene lost 6 bases, with 17 bases spanning the gap. Germline lookup yields CDR1 MGHRA and CDR2 YSYEKL. This CDR3 region has 17 residues. The CDR3 sequence is CASSQDVERPHAGELFF. CDR3 coding DNA: TGCGCCAGCAGCCAAGATGTAGAAAGACCGCACGCCGGGGAGCTGTTTTTT.

The rearrangement uses TRBV4-2 and TRBJ2-7, with 14 bases that match TRBD2. The CDR3 extends over 14 amino acids. The V and J ends lost 11 bases and 5 bases, in that order; junction bases with no gene match: 8. The germline gives CDR1 LGHNA, CDR2 YNFKEQ. CDR3 region: CASEGTSGSHEQYF. In nucleotides, the CDR3 is TGTGCCTCTGAAGGGACTAGCGGGAGCCACGAGCAGTACTTC.

This clonotype occurred a few times. V is TRBV29-1 and J is TRBJ2-5; D unclear. Per the germline V gene, CDR1 is SQVTM and CDR2 is ANQGSEA. Deletions cut 6 bases from V and 4 bases from J, with 12 bases between. This CDR3 has 12 residues. CDR3 protein: CSVGASLETQYF. The CDR3 bases are TGCAGCGTAGGCGCTTCTTTAGAGACCCAGTACTTC. The whole variable domain, remainder taken from reference TRBV29-1 and TRBJ2-5, is SAVISQKPSRDICQRGTSLTIQCQVDSQVTMMFWYRQQPGQSLTLIATANQGSEATYESGFVIDKFPISRPNLTFSTLTVSNMSPEDSSIYLCSVGASLETQYFGPGTRLLVL.

Only a few counts were recorded for this clonotype. The genes are TRBV6-2 or TRBV6-3 and TRBJ1-2; D is ambiguous. The length of the CDR3 is 12 residues. Germline V gene data show CDR1 as MNHEY and CDR2 as SVGEGT. V was clipped by 4 bases and J by 8 bases, with 11 bases between them. The CDR3 DNA follows: TGTGCCAGCAGTTCGGAGGGCCGCGGCTACACCTTC. Protein: CASSSEGRGYTF.

The rearrangement links TRBV18 to TRBJ1-5, with unresolved D. The germline V gene encodes CDR1 KGHSH and CDR2 LQKENI. Between the trimmed V and J ends, which lost 2 bases and 5 bases, there was a span of 10 bases. CDR3 size: 14 residues. The CDR3 sequence: CASSPGRVDQPQHF. CDR3 DNA sequence: TGTGCCAGCTCACCAGGGCGAGTGGATCAGCCCCAGCATTTT.